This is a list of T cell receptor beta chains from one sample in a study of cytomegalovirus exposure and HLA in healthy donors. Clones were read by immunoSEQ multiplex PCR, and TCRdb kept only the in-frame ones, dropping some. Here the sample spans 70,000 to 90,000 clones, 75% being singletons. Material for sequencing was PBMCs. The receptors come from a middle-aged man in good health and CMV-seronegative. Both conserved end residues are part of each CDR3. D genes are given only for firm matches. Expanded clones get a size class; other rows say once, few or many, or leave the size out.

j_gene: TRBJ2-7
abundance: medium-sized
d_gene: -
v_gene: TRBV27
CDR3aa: CASSPQGGEQYF
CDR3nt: TGTGCCAGCAGTCCCCAGGGGGGCGAGCAGTACTTC

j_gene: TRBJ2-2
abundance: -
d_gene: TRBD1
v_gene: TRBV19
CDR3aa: CASSSTPLGTGVTGELFF
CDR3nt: TGTGCCAGTAGTTCAACTCCGTTGGGGACAGGGGTCACCGGGGAGCTGTTTTTT

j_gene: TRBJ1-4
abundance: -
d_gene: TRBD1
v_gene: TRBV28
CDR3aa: CASSVTTGFIEKLFF
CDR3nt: TGTGCCAGCAGCGTCACGACAGGGTTCATTGAAAAACTGTTTTTT

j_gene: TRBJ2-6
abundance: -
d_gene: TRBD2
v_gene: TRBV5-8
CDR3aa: CASSLVRGSVSGANVLTF
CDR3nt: TGTGCCAGCAGCTTGGTCCGCGGGAGTGTCTCTGGGGCCAACGTCCTGACTTTC

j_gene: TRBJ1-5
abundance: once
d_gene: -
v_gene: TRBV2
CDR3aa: CASGPGGNQPQHF
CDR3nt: TGTGCCAGCGGCCCCGGGGGCAATCAGCCCCAGCATTTT

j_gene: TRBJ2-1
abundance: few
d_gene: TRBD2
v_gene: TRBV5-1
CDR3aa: CASSPEGLAGVREQFF
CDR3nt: TGCGCCAGCAGCCCGGAGGGGCTAGCGGGAGTTCGTGAGCAGTTCTTC

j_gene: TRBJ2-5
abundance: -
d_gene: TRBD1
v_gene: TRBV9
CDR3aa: CASTLFGQGGRETQYF
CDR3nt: TGTGCCAGCACCCTCTTTGGACAGGGGGGGAGAGAGACCCAGTACTTC

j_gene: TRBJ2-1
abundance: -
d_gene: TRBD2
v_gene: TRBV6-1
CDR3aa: CASSEGLAVAYNEQFF
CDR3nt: TGTGCCAGCAGTGAAGGACTAGCGGTGGCCTACAATGAGCAGTTCTTC

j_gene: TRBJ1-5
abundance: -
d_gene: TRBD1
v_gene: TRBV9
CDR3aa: CASSATGVVPQHF
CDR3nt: TGTGCCAGCAGCGCCACAGGGGTTGTGCCCCAGCATTTT

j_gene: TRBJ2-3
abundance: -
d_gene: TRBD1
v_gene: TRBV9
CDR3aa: CASSVEQVTGFGDTQYF
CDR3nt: TGTGCCAGCAGCGTAGAGCAGGTGACAGGGTTTGGAGATACGCAGTATTTT

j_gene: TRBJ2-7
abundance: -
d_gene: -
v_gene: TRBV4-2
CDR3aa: CASSQVRGDSYEQYF
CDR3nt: TGTGCCAGCAGCCAAGTGCGCGGGGACTCCTACGAGCAGTACTTC

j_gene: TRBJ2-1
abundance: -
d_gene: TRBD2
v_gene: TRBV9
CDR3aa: CASSGSGSSSYNEQFF
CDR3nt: TGTGCCAGCAGCGGAAGCGGGAGCAGCTCCTACAATGAGCAGTTCTTC

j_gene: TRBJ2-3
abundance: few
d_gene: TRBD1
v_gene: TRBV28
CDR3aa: CASRLKRTGRTDTQYF
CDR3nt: TGTGCCAGCAGACTGAAGCGGACAGGGCGCACAGATACGCAGTATTTT

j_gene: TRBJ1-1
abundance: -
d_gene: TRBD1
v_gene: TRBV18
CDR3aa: CASSPRTGANTEAFF
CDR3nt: TGTGCCAGCTCACCCAGGACAGGGGCGAACACTGAAGCTTTCTTT

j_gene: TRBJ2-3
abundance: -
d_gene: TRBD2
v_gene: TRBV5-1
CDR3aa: CASSLAAGGTDTQYF
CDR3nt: TGCGCCAGCAGCTTGGCAGCGGGGGGCACAGATACGCAGTATTTT

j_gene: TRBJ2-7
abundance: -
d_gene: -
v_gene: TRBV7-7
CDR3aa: CASSLEATGYEQYF
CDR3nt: TGTGCTAGCAGCTTAGAGGCTACAGGCTACGAGCAGTACTTC

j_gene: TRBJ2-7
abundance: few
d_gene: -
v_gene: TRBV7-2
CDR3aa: CASGQHYEQYF
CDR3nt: TGTGCTTCCGGACAACACTACGAGCAGTACTTC

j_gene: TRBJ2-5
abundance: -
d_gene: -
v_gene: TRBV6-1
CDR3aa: CASSESPGETQYF
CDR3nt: TGTGCCAGCAGTGAATCCCCAGGGGAGACCCAGTACTTC

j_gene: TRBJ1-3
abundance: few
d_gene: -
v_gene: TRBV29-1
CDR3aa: CSVVVGSSGNTIYF
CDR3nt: TGCAGCGTTGTAGTCGGGAGCTCTGGAAACACCATATATTTT

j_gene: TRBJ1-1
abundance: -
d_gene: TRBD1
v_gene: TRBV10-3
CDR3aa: CAMTGDLNTEAFF
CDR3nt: TGTGCCATGACAGGGGACTTGAACACTGAAGCTTTCTTT

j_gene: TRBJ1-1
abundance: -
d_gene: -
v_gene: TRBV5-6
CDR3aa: CASRRGAGPGGMNTEAFF
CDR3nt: TGTGCCAGCAGGCGGGGGGCCGGGCCGGGGGGGATGAACACTGAAGCTTTCTTT

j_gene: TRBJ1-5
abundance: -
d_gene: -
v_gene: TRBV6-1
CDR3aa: CASTQNRDHNQPQHF
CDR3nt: TGTGCCAGCACCCAAAACAGAGATCACAATCAGCCCCAGCATTTT

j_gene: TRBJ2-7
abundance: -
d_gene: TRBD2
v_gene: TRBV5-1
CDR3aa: CASALTSVYEQYF
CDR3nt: TGCGCCAGCGCCCTTACTAGCGTCTACGAGCAGTACTTC

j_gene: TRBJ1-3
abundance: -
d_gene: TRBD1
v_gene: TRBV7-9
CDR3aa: CANEQGAGNTIYF
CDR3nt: TGTGCCAACGAACAGGGGGCTGGAAACACCATATATTTT

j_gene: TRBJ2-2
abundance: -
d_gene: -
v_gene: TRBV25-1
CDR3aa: CASTGSGRTGELFF
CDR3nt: TGTGCCAGCACGGGAAGCGGGCGTACCGGGGAGCTGTTTTTT

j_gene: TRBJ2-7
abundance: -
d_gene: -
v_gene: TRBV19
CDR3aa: CASKSGYEQYF
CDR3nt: TGTGCCAGTAAGAGCGGCTACGAGCAGTACTTC

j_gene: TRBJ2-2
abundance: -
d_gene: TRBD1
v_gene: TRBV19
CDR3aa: CASSRTGVGTGELFF
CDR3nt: TGTGCCAGTAGCCGGACAGGTGTCGGCACCGGGGAGCTGTTTTTT